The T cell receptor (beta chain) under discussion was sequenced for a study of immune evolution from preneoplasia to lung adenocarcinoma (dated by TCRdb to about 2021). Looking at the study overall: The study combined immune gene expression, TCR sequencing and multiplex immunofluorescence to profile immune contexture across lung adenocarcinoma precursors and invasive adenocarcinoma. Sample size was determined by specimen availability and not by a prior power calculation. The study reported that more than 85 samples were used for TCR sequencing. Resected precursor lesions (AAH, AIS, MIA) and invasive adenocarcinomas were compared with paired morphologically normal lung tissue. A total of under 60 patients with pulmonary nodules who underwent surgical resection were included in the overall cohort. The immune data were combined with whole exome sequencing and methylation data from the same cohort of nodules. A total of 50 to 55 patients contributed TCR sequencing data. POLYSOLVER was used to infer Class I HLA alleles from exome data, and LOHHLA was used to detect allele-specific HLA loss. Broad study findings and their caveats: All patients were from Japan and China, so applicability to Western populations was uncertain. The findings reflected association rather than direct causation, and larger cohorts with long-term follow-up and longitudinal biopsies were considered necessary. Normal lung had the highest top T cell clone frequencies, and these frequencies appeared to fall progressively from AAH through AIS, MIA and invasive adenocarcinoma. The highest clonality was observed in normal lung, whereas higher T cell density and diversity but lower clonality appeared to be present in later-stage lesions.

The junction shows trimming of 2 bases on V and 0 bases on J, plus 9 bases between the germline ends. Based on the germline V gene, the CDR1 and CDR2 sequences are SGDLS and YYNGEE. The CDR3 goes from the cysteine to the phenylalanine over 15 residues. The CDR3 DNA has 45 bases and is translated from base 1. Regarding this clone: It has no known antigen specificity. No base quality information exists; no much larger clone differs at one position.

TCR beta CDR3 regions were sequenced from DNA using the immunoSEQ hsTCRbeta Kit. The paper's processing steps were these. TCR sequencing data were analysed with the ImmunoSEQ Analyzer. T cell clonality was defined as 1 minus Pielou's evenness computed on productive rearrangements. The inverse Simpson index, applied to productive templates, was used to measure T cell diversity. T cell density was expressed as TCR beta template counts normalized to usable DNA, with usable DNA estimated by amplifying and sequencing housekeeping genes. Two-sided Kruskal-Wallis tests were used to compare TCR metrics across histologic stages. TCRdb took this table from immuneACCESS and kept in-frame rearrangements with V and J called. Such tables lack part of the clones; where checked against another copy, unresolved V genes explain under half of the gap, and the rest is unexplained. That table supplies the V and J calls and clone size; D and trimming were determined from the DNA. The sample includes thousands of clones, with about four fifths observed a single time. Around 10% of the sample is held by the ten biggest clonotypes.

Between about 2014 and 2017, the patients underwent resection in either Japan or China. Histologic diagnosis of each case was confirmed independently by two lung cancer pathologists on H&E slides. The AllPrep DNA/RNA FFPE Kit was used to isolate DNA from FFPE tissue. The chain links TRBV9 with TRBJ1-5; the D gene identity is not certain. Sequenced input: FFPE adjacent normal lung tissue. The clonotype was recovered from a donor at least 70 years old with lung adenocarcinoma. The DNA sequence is TGTGCCAGCAGCGTGGACGGGTATAGCAATCAGCCCCAGCATTTT. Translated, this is CASSVDGYSNQPQHF.